Below, 7 T cell receptor beta chains from the same sample are listed, as sequenced in a study of cytomegalovirus exposure and HLA in healthy donors. Researchers ran the PCR with 60 Vbeta and 13 Jbeta primers. This table comes from immunoSEQ multiplex PCR, and its TCRdb copy is limited to in-frame clones, with some not included. This sample has 150,000 to 200,000 clones, with over 60% found just once. Sequenced input: PBMCs. The receptor source for this set is a woman between 35 and 50 years old in good health and CMV-seronegative.

The CDR3 DNA reads TGTGCCAGTAGTATCAGGGGGCCGTACAATGAGCAGTTCTTC. Translated, it gives CASSIRGPYNEQFF. The chain uses TRBV19 and TRBJ2-1; 8 nucleotides align to TRBD1. CDR3 length equals 14 residues. V dropped 3 bases and J dropped 4; count of bases not matched to a gene: 2. In germline, CDR1 is LNHDA, CDR2 SQIVND (reference sequence).

This clone was seen a few times. The chain links TRBV15 to TRBJ1-5; TRBD1 agrees at 7 bases. CDR3 length: 15 residues. The V and J ends lost 0 bases and 5 bases, in that order; junction bases with no gene match: 4. CDR1 and CDR2 (germline): LNHNV, YYDKDF (reference sequence). In DNA form, the CDR3 reads TGTGCCACCAGCAGAGAAGGGGACAGCTATCAGCCCCAGCATTTT. Translation: CATSREGDSYQPQHF.

For the CDR3, the DNA is TGCGCCAGCAGCTCGACTAGCCCGATAGATACGCAGTATTTT. Protein: CASSSTSPIDTQYF. This sequence joins TRBV5-1 and TRBJ2-3; TRBD2 aligns across 7 bases. The CDR3 is 14 residues long. Unmatched junction bases numbered 6, after V lost 3 bases and J lost 5 bases. CDR1 is SGHRS and CDR2 is YFSETQ in the germline V gene.

This chain links TRBV5-1 with TRBJ2-2, with 10 nucleotides matching TRBD1. V trimming: 3 bases; J trimming: 6 bases; junction bases outside the gene matches: 8. This CDR3 comprises 16 residues. The germline V gene has CDR1 SGHRS and CDR2 YFSETQ. The chain's CDR3 is CASSSWTGGLPGELFF. CDR3 coding DNA: TGCGCCAGCAGCTCGTGGACAGGGGGATTGCCCGGGGAGCTGTTTTTT.

The rearrangement uses TRBV6-1 and TRBJ2-7, with 10 bases lining up with TRBD2. CDR1 MNHNS and CDR2 SASEGT come from the germline V gene. The V and J ends lost 11 bases and 2 bases, in that order; junction bases with no gene match: 6. CDR3 length: 13 amino acids. The CDR3 DNA reads TGTGCCGCCAGGACTAGCGGAACCTACGAGCAGTACTTC. This gives the protein CAARTSGTYEQYF.

The CDR3: CASSEDRNTEAFF. In DNA, the CDR3 is TGCGCCAGCAGCGAAGACAGGAACACTGAAGCTTTCTTT. J is TRBJ1-1 and V is TRBV5-1; D is perhaps TRBD1 (5 bases). V dropped 4 bases and J dropped 1 base, with 8 bases sitting between them. The CDR3 length is 13 residues. Germline V CDR1 and CDR2: SGHRS, YFSETQ. Complete variable domain (other parts from reference TRBV5-1 and TRBJ1-1): KAGVTQTPRYLIKTRGQQVTLSCSPISGHRSVSWYQQTPGQGLQFLFEYFSETQRNKGNFPGRFSGRQFSNSRSEMNVSTLELGDSALYLCASSEDRNTEAFFGQGTRLTVV.

This clone turned up a few times. The J gene is TRBJ2-1, the V gene TRBV7-2, with D unresolved. CDR3 length equals 11 residues. CDR1 and CDR2 from the germline V gene are SGHTA and FQGNSA. V lost 4 bases and J 6 bases, leaving 4 bases between the germline ends. CDR3 sequence: CASSWSNEQFF. CDR3 nucleotide sequence: TGTGCCAGCAGCTGGAGCAATGAGCAGTTCTTC. Full variable domain (missing parts from reference TRBV7-2 and TRBJ2-1): GAGVSQSPSNKVTEKGKDVELRCDPISGHTALYWYRQSLGQGLEFLIYFQGNSAPDKSGLPSDRFSAERTGGSVSTLTIQRTQQEDSAVYLCASSWSNEQFFGPGTRLTVL.